This TCR beta chain was obtained from a study of cytomegalovirus exposure and HLA in healthy donors listed by TCRdb under 2017. General notes on the study: In an earlier analysis of around 540 of the donors, about 270 Gb of sequence data and 117 million unique TCR beta sequences from roughly 190 million T cells were reported. An early release covering about 600 HLA-typed donors comprised 250 to 350 gigabases of sequencing data and roughly 85 million unique TCR sequences. Of the 350 to 450 genotyped donors, 65% to 90% fell in the genetic ancestry cluster associated with self-reported Caucasian donors. The study aimed to test whether signatures of past pathogen exposure could be identified by cataloging public T cell receptors. The T cell repertoires of 700 or so subjects were profiled by immunosequencing and related to cytomegalovirus serostatus. In addition to the first cohort of 666 subjects, a separate validation cohort of 120 different subjects was used. To predict cytomegalovirus infection status, the study combined high-throughput TCR immunosequencing, statistical association of individual TCRs with disease status, and machine learning. A later analysis re-examined previously published TCR beta repertoires from around 670 donors and added high-resolution HLA genotyping to investigate patterns of TCR occurrence. Rather than drawing on any new phenotypic data, the later analysis identified candidate immune exposures from TCR beta sequences and the way those sequences occurred across donors. To decide whether each TCR beta V gene segment behaved as functional or pseudogenic, an earlier analysis of 587 of the donors relied on high-throughput TCR beta sequencing. Donor age, sex, ethnicity and CMV serostatus were collected together with the repertoire data. Genome-wide SNP genotypes for about three fifths of the roughly 700 donors were used in a later genetic analysis, which treated that subset as a discovery cohort. All discovery cohort repertoires had been generated on a single sequencing platform. HLA typing included class I and class II loci at four-digit resolution. Typing coverage differed by locus: A, B, C, DRB1 and DQB1 were typed in roughly 629-630 donors, DQA1 in roughly 500, DPA1 in around 610, and DPB1 in just under 480. Because of strong linkage in the cohort, roughly five DR-DQ haplotypes were treated as single units for association and clustering. Among 350 to 400 genotyped donors of the cohort, an average of approximately 240,000 unique TCR beta nucleotide sequences were sequenced per donor, approximately 20% of them non-productive. The full study reports these points: Compared with equally common non-associated chains, HLA-associated TCR beta chains in a later analysis were more clonally expanded and had lower generation probabilities. Specific HLA alleles were associated with about 17,000 TCR beta sequences at a false discovery rate of 0.05 in a later analysis. In both the original and validation cohorts, the classifier was reported to diagnose cytomegalovirus status with high specificity and sensitivity. This cohort had only TCR beta chains sequenced, and the lack of alpha or paired-chain data limited which features could be detected. Approximately 16 rarely observed V segments, including chromosome 9 orphons, were excluded from the earlier analysis of about 600 of the donors because counts were too low. Immune exposure information for the cohort was limited to CMV serostatus. The study gave a list of some 150 TCR beta chains associated with cytomegalovirus. In a later analysis, most CMV-associated TCR beta chains were found to appear HLA-restricted, with HLA associations seemingly driven largely by CMV exposure. Three of the identified cytomegalovirus-associated TCR beta chains were confirmed in vitro to be specific for cytomegalovirus antigens. In a later genetic analysis, fewer N-insertions in productive TCRs were reported among donors in an Asian-associated ancestry cluster than the roughly 700-donor mean. Broadly in line with IMGT annotations, most TCR beta V segments showed up in productive rearrangements about 87% or about 30% of the time in an earlier analysis of roughly 590 of the donors. A cluster of highly shared sequence variants was judged likely to be a technical artifact of the sequencing pipeline. According to a later analysis, TCR association rates differed among HLA loci, with DRB1 alleles showing the most associated TCRs and HLA-C alleles showing the fewest. It was suggested by the authors that the approach could potentially be generalized to other disease states and immunological phenotypes. An association between a missense DCLRE1C variant and V-gene and J-gene trimming of TCR beta chains was found in a later genetic analysis and replicated in an independent cohort. Correlated functional status among segregating V segments might reflect linkage disequilibrium, but an unknown experimental factor could not be ruled out. Assigning TCR associations to individual alleles was difficult when HLA alleles, especially DR and DQ, strongly co-occurred. While some public TCRs were present in many individuals, most TCR sequences turned up only very rarely across donors. Some IMGT-functional V segments, including TRBV6-2 and TRBV6-3, could not be told apart with the 87-base-pair reads, so those segments were excluded. HLA typing was unavailable for some donors at each locus, so association tests used only the typed subset. A further reported finding was that TCR beta sequences accurately predicted the HLA-A and HLA-B alleles for most subjects in the first cohort. According to a later analysis, parvovirus B19, influenza, CMV and Epstein-Barr virus appeared linked to several top co-occurrence clusters. Sequencing depth was assumed to be roughly uniform across donors in the presence/absence analyses, though that assumption may not hold.

The cohort was made up of approximately 670 healthy bone marrow donors. Cohort members were all nominally healthy when sampled, although unrecorded immune exposures were likely present. The donor tested CMV seropositive, placing the donor among the 289 seropositive members of the cohort. Every donor gave a peripheral blood sample, and the peripheral blood mononuclear cells from that sample were used for TCR beta sequencing. The Qiagen DNeasy Blood Extraction Kit was used to extract genomic DNA from the blood cell samples. The receptor library was made with the immunoSEQ multiplex PCR assay. For the multiplex PCR, a mixture combining 60 forward primers for TCR Vbeta segments and 13 reverse primers for TCR Jbeta segments was used. Amplification of the CDR3 region of rearranged TCR beta genes was performed with a multiplex PCR assay on genomic DNA. Amplified TCR beta libraries were sequenced as 87-base-pair reads on the Illumina HiSeq System. In the original analysis: A later analysis counted 65 million to 90 million unique TCR beta chains across the 650 to 700 repertoires, and 9.5 million to 11 million of these chains were shared by at least two donors. To remove PCR and sequencing errors, raw reads were error-corrected and collapsed into unique sequences using a nearest-neighbor algorithm that merged closely related sequences. Alignment of CDR3 sequences to IMGT reference sequences was used to assign V, D and J gene segments. Each retained sequence needed at least a six-nucleotide match to both a V gene segment and a J gene segment. Rearrangements were classified as productive when the CDR3 lacked stop codons and remained in frame with V and J, and all other rearrangements were classified as non-productive. CDR3 was defined by IMGT convention, running from the second conserved V-encoded cysteine to the conserved J-encoded phenylalanine. The earlier analysis of about 570 of the donors excluded any sequence lacking an unambiguous match to a single V gene segment. An earlier analysis of 500 to 700 of the donors classified V segments as functional when productive rearrangements were above 56.7% and as segregating when the standard deviation between donors was above 5%. A statistical classification framework was developed to diagnose cytomegalovirus status using the catalog of TCR beta chain sequences. A later analysis assigned V and J genes by comparing TCR nucleotide sequences with IMGT/GENE-DB human TR gene sequences. A later analysis assigned CDR3 sequences and most-parsimonious VDJ recombination scenarios with the TCRdist pipeline. In a later analysis, each TCR beta chain was defined by its CDR3 amino acid sequence together with its V-gene family, and reads lacking a unique V-gene family were excluded. In a later analysis, 450 to 600 highly shared, low-generation-probability nucleotide sequences were removed to address suspected cross-contamination and a sequencing artifact. In a later analysis, a clonal expansion index was calculated for each public chain from normalized within-repertoire ranks of inferred template counts. In a later analysis, generation probabilities were computed with a VDJ recombination model fitted to out-of-frame rearrangements, and the resulting probabilities were checked against IGoR. Hypergeometric tests were used in a later analysis to score TCR-TCR, TCR-HLA and TCR-CMV co-occurrence, with a repertoire-size bias correction applied to the TCR pairs. To estimate false discovery rates, a later analysis permuted the HLA or CMV assignments 20 times. In a later analysis, co-occurring TCRs were grouped using DBSCAN, with TCRdist sequence similarity added in when clustering inside HLA-allele-positive subsets. For co-occurrence clustering, repertoires with fewer than 30,000 or more than 120,000 public chains were excluded, along with about five repertoires with anomalous nucleotide sharing. The source is immuneACCESS, and TCRdb retained only in-frame sequences with V and J called. Part of the clones is not carried over; for the studies checked, unresolved V genes explain less than half of this, and the remainder is unexplained. V and J calls and clone size follow that table, whereas D and trimming were derived from the DNA. Present in this sample are some 200,000 clones, more than 65% of which were seen just once. The ten biggest clones cover 1.5% of the sample.

Trimming at the junction amounts to 1 base on V and 2 bases on J, and the germline ends lie 11 bases apart. The CDR3 has 15 amino acids, counting the end cysteine and phenylalanine. The only DNA kept is the CDR3, 45 bases in frame from the first base. The germline V gene supplies CDR1 MGHRA and CDR2 YSYEKL. About this clone itself: What antigen it recognizes has not been identified. No base quality information exists; no much larger clone differs at one position.

The rearranged segments are TRBV4-1 and TRBJ1-2, with no confidently assigned D gene. The specimen sequenced was PBMCs. The clonotype was recovered from a girl aged 10-17 years in good health and CMV-seropositive. At the DNA level, the sequence is TGCGCCAGCAGCCAAGTATACAGTGAGAACTATGGCTACACCTTC. It specifies CASSQVYSENYGYTF.